These T cell receptor beta chains were read from a single sample in a study of T-cell reconstitution after alpha-beta-depleted transplantation in children. TCRdb fed the PCR reads into MiXCR, producing one record per CDR3 protein. The table has just under 250,000 distinct CDR3 sequences, 20% to 30% seen once. The sequencing here drew on PBMCs, taken before TCRalphabeta/CD19-depleted stem cell transplant. These receptors were collected from a girl aged 2-10 years with Fanconi anemia, due to receive a stem cell transplant. The CDR3 runs from the conserved cysteine through the conserved F or W. A D gene is named only where the DNA matches it firmly. A clone size is listed for some rows: how often the clone was seen (once, few, many), or a class if it is expanded.

j_call v_call clone_size cdr3_length d_call cdr3_nt cdr3_aa
TRBJ1-2 TRBV7-9 NA 14 NA TGTGCCAGCAGCTTAGAAAGGAGATTCTATGGCTACACCTTC CASSLERRFYGYTF
TRBJ2-5 TRBV7-7 NA 14 NA TGTGCCAGCAGCCAAGGACCCATCGGGGAGACCCAGTACTTC CASSQGPIGETQYF
TRBJ2-7 TRBV20-1 many 12 NA TGCAGTACATATGACTACTCCTACGAGCAGTACTTC CSTYDYSYEQYF
TRBJ2-1 TRBV7-2 NA 15 TRBD2 TGTGCCAGCAGCGTGAGCGGGGGGTCGTACAATGAGCAGTTCTTC CASSVSGGSYNEQFF
TRBJ2-2 TRBV21-1 many 16 NA TGTGCCAGCAGCAAAGATTCGCCGACAGTTACCGGGGAGCTGTTTTTT CASSKDSPTVTGELFF
TRBJ1-2 TRBV29-1 NA 15 NA TGCAGCGTTGATATTGGTCAGGGCGCTAACTATGGCTACACCTTC CSVDIGQGANYGYTF
TRBJ1-1 TRBV20-1 many 16 NA TGCAGTGCTAGAGGGTGGGGAGCGGACAGAGTGGCTGAAGCTTTCTTT CSARGWGADRVAEAFF
TRBJ2-1 TRBV12-3/TRBV12-4 many 14 NA TGTGCCAGCAGTTTTTCGGGAAACTACAATGAGCAGTTCTTC CASSFSGNYNEQFF
TRBJ2-5 TRBV7-2 few 14 NA TGTGCCAGTCATCTCCTCTCCGGGGTCGAGACCCAGTACTTC CASHLLSGVETQYF
TRBJ1-1 TRBV20-1 NA 13 TRBD1 TGCAGTGCTAGGGACAGGAGGAACACTGAAGCTTTCTTT CSARDRRNTEAFF
TRBJ2-7 TRBV29-1 many 14 TRBD2 TGCAGCGTTGAAGGTCTAGCGGTATTATACGAGCAGTACTTC CSVEGLAVLYEQYF
TRBJ1-1 TRBV12-3/TRBV12-4 NA 14 NA TGTGCCAGCAGTCGGGACCCTGGGAACACTGAAGCTTTCTTT CASSRDPGNTEAFF
TRBJ2-3 TRBV20-1 few 16 NA TGCAGTGCTGAAAACCCCGGGACTCCTAGCACAGATACGCAGTATTTT CSAENPGTPSTDTQYF
TRBJ2-1 TRBV20-1 NA 14 NA TGCAGTGCTAGGGATGCGGGAAGGATCGGTGAGCAGTTCTTC CSARDAGRIGEQFF
TRBJ2-2 TRBV6-1 many 16 NA TGTGCCAGCAGGCAAGAATACGGGTCGGCCCGAGTGGAGCTGTTTTTT CASRQEYGSARVELFF
TRBJ2-7 TRBV5-1 many 15 NA TGCGCCAGCAGCTTGGGCGCGAGGGCCTCCTACGAGCAGTACTTC CASSLGARASYEQYF
TRBJ2-3 TRBV20-1 few 15 NA TGCAGTCATTCGAATAACGGACCTAGCACAGATACGCAGTATTTT CSHSNNGPSTDTQYF
TRBJ2-3 TRBV4-2 NA 14 NA TGTGCCAGCAGCCAAGCGGGGACGCTGGATACGCAGTATTTT CASSQAGTLDTQYF
TRBJ2-1 TRBV4-1 NA 15 NA TGCGCCAGCAGCCCCCGGGACTTTTCGGGGGATGAGCAGTTCTTC CASSPRDFSGDEQFF
TRBJ2-3 TRBV7-9 NA 14 TRBD2 TGTGCCAGCAGCTCCTCGGGAGGGCCGGATACGCAGTATTTT CASSSSGGPDTQYF
TRBJ2-1 TRBV2 few 15 NA TGTGCCAGCAGTGCCCTAGCCCGACCAAACAATGAGCAGTTCTTC CASSALARPNNEQFF
TRBJ1-2 TRBV29-1 NA 13 TRBD1 TGCAGCGCGGCCGGGACAGGGGACTATGGCTACACCTTC CSAAGTGDYGYTF
TRBJ2-7 TRBV21-1 few 16 NA TGTGCCAGCAACCAAGTTAAAGCGGGAGATAGGTACGAGCAGTACTTC CASNQVKAGDRYEQYF
TRBJ2-5 TRBV3-1 few 15 NA TGTGCCAGCAGCCAGAGCCAAGATCGACAGGAGACCCAGTACTTC CASSQSQDRQETQYF
TRBJ2-7 TRBV18 many 14 TRBD2 TGTGCCAGCTCACCCGTAGCGGGAGTCGCCGAGCAGTACTTC CASSPVAGVAEQYF
TRBJ1-1 TRBV7-3 few 14 NA TGTGCCAGCAGCTTAGGATCCACATACACTGAAGCTTTCTTT CASSLGSTYTEAFF
TRBJ2-1 TRBV20-1 NA 15 NA TGCAGTGCTAGTCATTGGGGTGGTCTGAACAATGAGCAGTTCTTC CSASHWGGLNNEQFF
TRBJ2-5 TRBV29-1 many 14 NA TGCAGCGTGGTCAGCTCCGGGGTACAAGAGACCCAGTACTTC CSVVSSGVQETQYF
TRBJ2-5 TRBV19 NA 11 NA TGTGCCAGTGGGGTACAAGAGACCCAGTACTTC CASGVQETQYF
TRBJ2-7 TRBV20-1 few 14 NA TGCAGTGCTAGAGATCTCCCGGGCTCCTACGAGCAGTACTTC CSARDLPGSYEQYF
TRBJ2-6 TRBV7-6 NA 17 NA TGTGCCAGCAGCCTCCCCGGCCGACTCTCTGGGGCCAACGTCCTGACTTTC CASSLPGRLSGANVLTF
TRBJ2-3 TRBV28 NA 15 NA TGTGCCAGCAGCCCCTTTCCAGGGACGACAGATACGCAGTATTTT CASSPFPGTTDTQYF
TRBJ2-7 TRBV12-3/TRBV12-4 many 14 NA TGTGCCAGCAGTTTAGGTATATTCTCCTACGAGCAGTACTTC CASSLGIFSYEQYF
TRBJ2-7 TRBV27 NA 13 NA TGTGCCAGCAGCGGGGGGCCGATCTACGAGCAGTACTTC CASSGGPIYEQYF
TRBJ2-7 TRBV20-1 many 11 NA TGCAGTGCTAGTAATCGGGACGAGCAGTACTTC CSASNRDEQYF
TRBJ2-1 TRBV6-4 NA 16 NA TGTGCCAGCAGTGACCGCTCAAGCGGGCGGTTGGGTGAGCAGTTCTTC CASSDRSSGRLGEQFF
TRBJ2-7 TRBV12-3/TRBV12-4 many 14 NA TGTGCCAGCAGCCGGAGCCGTGTCCCCTACGAGCAGTACTTC CASSRSRVPYEQYF
TRBJ1-2 TRBV5-5 many 12 NA TGTGCCAGCAGCTTGGATATAGGGGGCTACACCTTC CASSLDIGGYTF
TRBJ2-5 TRBV29-1 many 14 NA TGCAGCGTTGAAGCGTACAGGCAAGTGGAGACCCAGTACTTC CSVEAYRQVETQYF
TRBJ2-1 TRBV6-4 NA 15 NA TGTGCCAGCAGTGACTCGCCAGGGGACTACAATGAGCAGTTCTTC CASSDSPGDYNEQFF
TRBJ2-2 TRBV28 NA 16 NA TGTGCCAGCAGTTTGATTGGGCTGTCGGGGGCCGGGGAGCTGTTTTTT CASSLIGLSGAGELFF
TRBJ2-4 TRBV29-1 many 19 TRBD1 TGCAGCGTTGGAGGGACAGGGGGAGGGGTGGTGGGTGCCAAAAACATTCAGTACTTC CSVGGTGGGVVGAKNIQYF
TRBJ2-7 TRBV25-1 NA 16 TRBD2 TGTGCCAATGCTAACCCCAGGACTAGCGGGATCTACGAGCAGTACTTC CANANPRTSGIYEQYF
TRBJ2-1 TRBV20-1 NA 13 TRBD2 TGCAGTGCTGGGAGGGACGGGCGCAATGAGCAGTTCTTC CSAGRDGRNEQFF
TRBJ2-7 TRBV12-3/TRBV12-4 many 15 NA TGTGCCAGCAGTCCAGGAATACTACCAACCTACGAGCAGTACTTC CASSPGILPTYEQYF
TRBJ2-3 TRBV20-1 many 16 TRBD2 TGCAGTGCTAGTCATCTGGGACTAGCGGGACCAGATACGCAGTATTTT CSASHLGLAGPDTQYF